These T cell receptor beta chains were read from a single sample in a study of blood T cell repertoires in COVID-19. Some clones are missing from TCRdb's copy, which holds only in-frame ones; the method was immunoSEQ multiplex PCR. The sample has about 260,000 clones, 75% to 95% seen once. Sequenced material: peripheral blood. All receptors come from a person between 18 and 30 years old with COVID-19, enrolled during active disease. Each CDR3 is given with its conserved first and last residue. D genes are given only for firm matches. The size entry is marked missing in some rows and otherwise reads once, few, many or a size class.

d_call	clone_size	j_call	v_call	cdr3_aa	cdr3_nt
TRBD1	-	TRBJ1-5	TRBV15	CATSDDRVMDQPQHF	TGTGCCACCAGCGACGACAGGGTAATGGACCAGCCCCAGCATTTT
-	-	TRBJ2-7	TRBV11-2	CASSLGGYWANYEQYF	TGTGCCAGCAGCTTGGGCGGGTATTGGGCAAACTACGAGCAGTACTTC
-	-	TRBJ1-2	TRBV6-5	CASRDAGYGYTF	TGTGCCAGCAGGGATGCAGGGTACGGCTACACCTTC
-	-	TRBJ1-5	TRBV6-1	CASSDSGSQPQHF	TGTGCCAGCAGTGATTCGGGTTCTCAGCCCCAGCATTTT
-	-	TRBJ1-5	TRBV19	CASSIVAGNQPQHF	TGTGCCAGTAGTATAGTGGCAGGTAATCAGCCCCAGCATTTT
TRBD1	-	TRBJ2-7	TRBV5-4	CASSSQTGTYEQYF	TGTGCCAGCAGCTCACAGACAGGGACCTACGAGCAGTACTTC
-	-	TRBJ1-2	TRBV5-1	CASSETAGSALYGYTF	TGCGCCAGCAGCGAAACGGCAGGGTCCGCTCTCTATGGCTACACCTTC
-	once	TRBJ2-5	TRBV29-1	CSAPGLGAEETQYF	TGCAGCGCCCCGGGCCTGGGGGCGGAAGAGACCCAGTACTTC
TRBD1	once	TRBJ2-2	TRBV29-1	CSGRTGTGELFF	TGCAGCGGACGGACAGGCACCGGGGAGCTGTTTTTT
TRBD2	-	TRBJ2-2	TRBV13	CASSRPAGERTGELFF	TGTGCCAGCAGCCGCCCCGCGGGAGAACGAACCGGGGAGCTGTTTTTT
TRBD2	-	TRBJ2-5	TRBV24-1	CATSDLWQREAPPVQETQYF	TGTGCCACCAGTGATTTGTGGCAGCGGGAGGCACCACCCGTACAAGAGACCCAGTACTTC
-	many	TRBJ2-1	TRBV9	CASSPNRVDYYNEQFF	TGTGCCAGCAGCCCGAACAGGGTCGACTACTACAATGAGCAGTTCTTC
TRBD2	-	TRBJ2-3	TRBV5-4	CASSLASGRFTDTQYF	TGTGCCAGCAGCTTGGCTAGCGGGAGGTTCACAGATACGCAGTATTTT
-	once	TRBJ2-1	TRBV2	CATRRGNEQFF	TGTGCCACCAGAAGGGGAAATGAGCAGTTCTTC
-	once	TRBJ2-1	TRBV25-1	CASSEQAGRTYNEQFF	TGTGCCAGCAGTGAGCAGGCAGGGCGAACCTACAATGAGCAGTTCTTC
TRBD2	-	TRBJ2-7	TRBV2	CASCGEEEREGGYEQYF	TGTGCCAGCTGTGGTGAGGAGGAGCGGGAGGGCGGGTACGAGCAGTACTTC
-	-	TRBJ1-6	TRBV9	CASGSGLSNSPLHF	TGTGCCAGCGGATCGGGATTATCGAATTCACCCCTCCACTTT
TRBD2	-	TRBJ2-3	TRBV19	CASSKTSGSIDTQYF	TGTGCCAGTAGTAAGACTAGCGGGAGCATAGATACGCAGTATTTT
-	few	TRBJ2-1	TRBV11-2	CASSLDLVTVEQFF	TGTGCCAGCAGCTTAGATCTAGTAACCGTGGAGCAGTTCTTC
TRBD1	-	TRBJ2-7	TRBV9	CASSPPGGDYEQYF	TGTGCCAGCAGCCCCCCAGGGGGCGACTACGAGCAGTACTTC
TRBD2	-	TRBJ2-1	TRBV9	CASSVEVSGVGTSGSNEQFF	TGTGCCAGCAGCGTAGAGGTTTCGGGAGTAGGAACTAGCGGGAGCAATGAGCAGTTCTTC
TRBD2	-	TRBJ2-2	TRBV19	CASSKTRTSARWDGELFF	TGTGCCAGTAGTAAGACCCGGACTAGCGCCCGCTGGGACGGGGAGCTGTTTTTT
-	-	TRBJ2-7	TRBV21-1	CASRFRTGRGSSYEQYF	TGTGCCAGCCGATTCCGGACAGGCCGAGGAAGCTCCTACGAGCAGTACTTC
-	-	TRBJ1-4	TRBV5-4	CASSSQGPGEKLFF	TGTGCCAGCAGTTCTCAGGGTCCGGGTGAAAAACTGTTTTTT
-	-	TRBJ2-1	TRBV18	CASSPPGDEQFF	TGTGCCAGCTCACCACCAGGGGATGAGCAGTTCTTC
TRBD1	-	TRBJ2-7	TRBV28	CASSAGQGSHEQYF	TGTGCCAGCAGTGCGGGACAGGGGTCGCACGAGCAGTACTTC
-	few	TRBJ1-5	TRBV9	CASSGGDPQPQHF	TGTGCCAGCAGTGGAGGGGACCCACAGCCCCAGCATTTT
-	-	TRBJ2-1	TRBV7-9	CASSLAQAFNEQFF	TGTGCCAGCAGCTTAGCGCAGGCCTTCAATGAGCAGTTCTTC
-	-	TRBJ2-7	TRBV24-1	CATSDQDSYEQYF	TGTGCCACCAGTGACCAAGACAGCTACGAGCAGTACTTC
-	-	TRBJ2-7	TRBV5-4	CASSLGPGEQYF	TGTGCCAGCAGCTTGGGACCGGGAGAGCAGTACTTC